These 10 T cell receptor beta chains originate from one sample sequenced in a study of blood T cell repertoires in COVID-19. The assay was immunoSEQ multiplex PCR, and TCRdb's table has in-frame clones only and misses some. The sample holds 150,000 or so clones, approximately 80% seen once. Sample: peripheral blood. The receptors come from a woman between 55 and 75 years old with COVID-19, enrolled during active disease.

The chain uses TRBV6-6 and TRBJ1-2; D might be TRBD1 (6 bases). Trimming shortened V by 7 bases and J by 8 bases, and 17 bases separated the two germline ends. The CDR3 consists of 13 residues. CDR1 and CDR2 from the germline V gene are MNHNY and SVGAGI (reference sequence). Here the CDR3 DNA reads TGTGCCAGCACCGCGGACAGTGCCAGGGGCTACACCTTC. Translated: CASTADSARGYTF.

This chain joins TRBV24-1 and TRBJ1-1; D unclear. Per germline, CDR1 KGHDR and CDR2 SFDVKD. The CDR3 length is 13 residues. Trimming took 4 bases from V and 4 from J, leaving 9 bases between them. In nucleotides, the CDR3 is TGTGCCACCAGTGAACGGGGATCCACTGAAGCTTTCTTT. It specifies CATSERGSTEAFF.

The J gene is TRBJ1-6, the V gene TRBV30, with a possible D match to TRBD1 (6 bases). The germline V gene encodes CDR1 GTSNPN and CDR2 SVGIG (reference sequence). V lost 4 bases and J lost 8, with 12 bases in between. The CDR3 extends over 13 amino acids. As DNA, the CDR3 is TGTGCCTGGATGGCGGGGGCGGATTCACCCCTCCACTTT. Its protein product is CAWMAGADSPLHF.

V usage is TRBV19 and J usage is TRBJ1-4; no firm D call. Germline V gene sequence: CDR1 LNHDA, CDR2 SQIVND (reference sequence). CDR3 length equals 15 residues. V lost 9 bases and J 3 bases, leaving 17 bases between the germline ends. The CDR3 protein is CASLPGLESNEKLFF. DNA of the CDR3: TGTGCCAGCCTCCCGGGTCTCGAATCTAATGAAAAACTGTTTTTT.

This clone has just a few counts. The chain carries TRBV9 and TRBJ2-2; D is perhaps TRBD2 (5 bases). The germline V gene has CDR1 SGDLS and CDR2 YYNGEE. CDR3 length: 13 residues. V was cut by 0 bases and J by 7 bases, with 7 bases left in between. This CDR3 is CASSVVRGGELFF. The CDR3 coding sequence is TGTGCCAGCAGCGTAGTTCGGGGCGGGGAGCTGTTTTTT.

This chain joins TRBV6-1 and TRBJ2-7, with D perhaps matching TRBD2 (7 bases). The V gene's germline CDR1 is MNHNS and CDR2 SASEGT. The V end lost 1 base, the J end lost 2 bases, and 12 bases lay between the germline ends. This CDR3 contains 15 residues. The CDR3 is CASSEVGGGPYEQYV. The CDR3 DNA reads TGTGCCAGCAGTGAAGTGGGAGGGGGACCCTACGAGCAGTACGTC.

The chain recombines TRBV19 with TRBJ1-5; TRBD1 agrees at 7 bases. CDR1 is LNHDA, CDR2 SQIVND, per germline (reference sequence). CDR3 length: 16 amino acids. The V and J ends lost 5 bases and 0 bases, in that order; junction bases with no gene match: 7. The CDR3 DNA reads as TGTGCCAGTAGTTCTCGGACAGGATATAGCAATCAGCCCCAGCATTTT. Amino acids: CASSSRTGYSNQPQHF.

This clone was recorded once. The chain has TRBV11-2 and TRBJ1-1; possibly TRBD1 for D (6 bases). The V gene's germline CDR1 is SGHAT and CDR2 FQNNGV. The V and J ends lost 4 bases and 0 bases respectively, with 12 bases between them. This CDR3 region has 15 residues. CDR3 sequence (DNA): TGTGCCAGCAGCTGGGATACAGGGATGAACACTGAAGCTTTCTTT. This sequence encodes CASSWDTGMNTEAFF.

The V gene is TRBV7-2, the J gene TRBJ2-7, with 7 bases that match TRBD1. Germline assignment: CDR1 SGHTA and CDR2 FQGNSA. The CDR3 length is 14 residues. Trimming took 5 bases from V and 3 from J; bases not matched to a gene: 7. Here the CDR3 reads CASSPRTGLYEQYF. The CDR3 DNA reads TGTGCCAGCAGCCCAAGGACAGGCCTCTACGAGCAGTACTTC.

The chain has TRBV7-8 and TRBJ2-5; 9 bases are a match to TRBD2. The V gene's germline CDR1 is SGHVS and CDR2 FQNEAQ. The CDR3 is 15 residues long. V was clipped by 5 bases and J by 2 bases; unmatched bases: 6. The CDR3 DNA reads TGTGCCAGCAGCGGAGCTAGCGGGGCTCAAGAGACCCAGTACTTC. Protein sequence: CASSGASGAQETQYF.